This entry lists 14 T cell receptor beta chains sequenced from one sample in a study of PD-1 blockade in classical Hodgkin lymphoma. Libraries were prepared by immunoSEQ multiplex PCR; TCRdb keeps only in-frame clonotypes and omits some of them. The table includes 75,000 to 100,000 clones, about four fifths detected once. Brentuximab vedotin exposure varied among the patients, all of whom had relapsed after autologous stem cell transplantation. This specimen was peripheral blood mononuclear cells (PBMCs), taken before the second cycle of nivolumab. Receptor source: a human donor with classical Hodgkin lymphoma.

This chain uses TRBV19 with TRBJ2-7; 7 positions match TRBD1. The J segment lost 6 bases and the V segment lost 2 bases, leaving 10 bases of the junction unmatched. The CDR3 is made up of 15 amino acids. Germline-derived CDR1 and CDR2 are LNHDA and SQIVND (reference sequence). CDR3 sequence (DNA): TGTGCCAGTAGTATACTACCTGGGACAGTCTCCGAGCAGTACTTC. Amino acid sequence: CASSILPGTVSEQYF.

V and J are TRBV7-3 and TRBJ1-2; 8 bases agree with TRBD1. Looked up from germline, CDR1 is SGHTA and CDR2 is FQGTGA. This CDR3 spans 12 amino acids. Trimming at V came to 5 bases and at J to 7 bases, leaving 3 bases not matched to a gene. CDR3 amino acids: CASSGDRGGYTF. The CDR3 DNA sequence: TGTGCCAGCAGCGGTGACAGGGGTGGCTACACCTTC. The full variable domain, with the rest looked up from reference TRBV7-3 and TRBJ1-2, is GAGVSQTPSNKVTEKGKYVELRCDPISGHTALYWYRQSLGQGPEFLIYFQGTGAADDSGLPNDRFFAVRPEGSVSTLKIQRTERGDSAVYLCASSGDRGGYTFGSGTRLTVV.

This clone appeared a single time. In DNA form, the CDR3 reads TGTGCCAGCAGCATTGACCCGGGGAATGAGCAGTTCTTC. It codes for CASSIDPGNEQFF. The V gene is TRBV7-8, the J gene TRBJ2-1, with D possibly TRBD2 on 5 matching bases. The CDR3 length is 13 residues. Germline CDR1 is SGHVS and CDR2 is FQNEAQ. V was clipped by 5 bases and J by 7 bases, with 12 bases between them.

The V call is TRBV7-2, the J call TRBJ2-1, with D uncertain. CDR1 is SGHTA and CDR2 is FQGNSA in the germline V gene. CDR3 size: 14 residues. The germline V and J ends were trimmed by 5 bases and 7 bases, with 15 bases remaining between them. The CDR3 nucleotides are TGTGCCAGCAGCCGGGTTGCGTGGGGAAATGAGCAGTTCTTC. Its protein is CASSRVAWGNEQFF.

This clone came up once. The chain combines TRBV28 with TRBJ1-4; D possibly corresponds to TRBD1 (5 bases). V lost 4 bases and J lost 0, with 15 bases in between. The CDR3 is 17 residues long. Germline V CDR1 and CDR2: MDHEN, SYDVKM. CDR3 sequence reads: CASSSPIKGSTNEKLFF. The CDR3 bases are TGTGCCAGCAGTTCTCCAATCAAGGGGTCAACTAATGAAAAACTGTTTTTT.

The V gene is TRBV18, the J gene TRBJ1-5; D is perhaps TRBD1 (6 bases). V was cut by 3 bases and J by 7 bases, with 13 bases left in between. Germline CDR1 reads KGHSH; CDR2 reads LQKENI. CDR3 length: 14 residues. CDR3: CASSPGGQEQPQHF. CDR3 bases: TGTGCCAGCTCACCGGGGGGCCAGGAGCAGCCCCAGCATTTT.

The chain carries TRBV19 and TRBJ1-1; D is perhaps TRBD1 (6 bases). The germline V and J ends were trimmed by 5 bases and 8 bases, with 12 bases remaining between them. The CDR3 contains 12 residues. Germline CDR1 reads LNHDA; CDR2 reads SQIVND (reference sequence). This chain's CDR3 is CASSVRGSEAFF. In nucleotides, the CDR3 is TGTGCCAGTAGTGTCAGGGGCAGCGAAGCTTTCTTT. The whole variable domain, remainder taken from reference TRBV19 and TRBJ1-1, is DGGITQSPKYLFRKEGQNVTLSCEQNLNHDAMYWYRQDPGQGLRLIYYSQIVNDFQKGDIAEGYSVSREKKESFPLTVTSAQKNPTAFYLCASSVRGSEAFFGQGTRLTVV.

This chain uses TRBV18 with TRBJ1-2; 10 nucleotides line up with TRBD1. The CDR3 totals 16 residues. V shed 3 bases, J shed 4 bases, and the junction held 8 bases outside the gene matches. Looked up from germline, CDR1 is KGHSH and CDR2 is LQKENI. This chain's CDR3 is CASSPGDRGVRYGYTF. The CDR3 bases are TGTGCCAGCTCACCGGGGGACAGGGGCGTTCGCTATGGCTACACCTTC. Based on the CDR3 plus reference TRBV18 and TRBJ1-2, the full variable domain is NAGVMQNPRHLVRRRGQEARLRCSPMKGHSHVYWYRQLPEEGLKFMVYLQKENIIDESGMPKERFSAEFPKEGPSILRIQQVVRGDSAAYFCASSPGDRGVRYGYTFGSGTRLTVV.

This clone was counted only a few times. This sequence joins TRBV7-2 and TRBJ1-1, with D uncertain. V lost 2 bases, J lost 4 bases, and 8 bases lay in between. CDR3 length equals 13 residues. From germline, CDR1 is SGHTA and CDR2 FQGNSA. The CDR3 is CASSLTSLTEAFF. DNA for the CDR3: TGTGCCAGCAGCTTAACGTCCCTCACTGAAGCTTTCTTT. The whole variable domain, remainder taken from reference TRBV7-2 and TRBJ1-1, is GAGVSQSPSNKVTEKGKDVELRCDPISGHTALYWYRQSLGQGLEFLIYFQGNSAPDKSGLPSDRFSAERTGGSVSTLTIQRTQQEDSAVYLCASSLTSLTEAFFGQGTRLTVV.

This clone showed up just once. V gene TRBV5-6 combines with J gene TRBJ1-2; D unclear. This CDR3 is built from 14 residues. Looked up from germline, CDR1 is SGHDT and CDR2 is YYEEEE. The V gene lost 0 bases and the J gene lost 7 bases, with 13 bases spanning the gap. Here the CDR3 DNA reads TGTGCCAGCAGCTTGGGGGGATCCCTTTTTGGCTACACCTTC. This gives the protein CASSLGGSLFGYTF.

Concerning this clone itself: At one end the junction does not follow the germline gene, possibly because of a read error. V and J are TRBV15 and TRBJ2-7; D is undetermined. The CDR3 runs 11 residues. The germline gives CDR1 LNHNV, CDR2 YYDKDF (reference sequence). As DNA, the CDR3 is TGTGCCACCAGCGACGGCCTAAACCCCCTCTTC. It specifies CATSDGLNPLF.

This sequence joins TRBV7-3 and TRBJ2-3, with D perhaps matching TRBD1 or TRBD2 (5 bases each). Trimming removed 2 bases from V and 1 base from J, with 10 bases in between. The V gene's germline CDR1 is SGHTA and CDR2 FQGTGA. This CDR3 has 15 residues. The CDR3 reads CASSLRLGGTDTQYF. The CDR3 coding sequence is TGTGCCAGCAGCTTACGTCTGGGGGGCACAGATACGCAGTATTTT.

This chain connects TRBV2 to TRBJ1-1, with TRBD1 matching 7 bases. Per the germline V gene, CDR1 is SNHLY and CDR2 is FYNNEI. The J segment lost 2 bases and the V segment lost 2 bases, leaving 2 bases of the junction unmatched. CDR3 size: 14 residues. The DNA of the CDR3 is TGTGCCAGCAGTGAATGGGACAGCAACACTGAAGCTTTCTTT. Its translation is CASSEWDSNTEAFF.

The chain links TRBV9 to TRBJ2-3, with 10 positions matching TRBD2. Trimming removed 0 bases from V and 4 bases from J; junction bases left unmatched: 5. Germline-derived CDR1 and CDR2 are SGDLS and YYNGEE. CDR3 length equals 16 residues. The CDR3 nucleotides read TGTGCCAGCAGCGTAGTGGCTAGCGGGAGAGCAGATACGCAGTATTTT. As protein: CASSVVASGRADTQYF. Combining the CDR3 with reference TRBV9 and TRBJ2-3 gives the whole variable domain DSGVTQTPKHLITATGQRVTLRCSPRSGDLSVYWYQQSLDQGLQFLIQYYNGEERAKGNILERFSAQQFPDLHSELNLSSLELGDSALYFCASSVVASGRADTQYFGPGTRLTVL.